This T cell receptor (beta chain) comes out of a study of blood T cells in healthy people across ages. Study-wide findings and caveats: Unknown donor CMV status possibly confounded expanded clonotype changes.

The authors ran a second PCR of about 6 to 12 cycles using a sample-barcoded 5' primer and a J-beta primer mix. The template-switch adaptor, which had 12 random nucleotides, put a tag on each cDNA molecule. TCRdb used MiXCR to reprocess the 5' RACE reads, holding one entry per CDR3 protein. The table has approximately 1.5 million distinct CDR3 sequences, approximately 42% seen once. This clonotype was recorded a few times. Its antigen remains unidentified. The CDR3 spans 13 residues. CDR1 and CDR2 from the germline V gene are LGHDT and YNNKEL (reference sequence). The V gene lost 3 bases and the J gene lost 11 bases, with 16 bases spanning the gap.

Sequenced: blood. The TCR sequence derives from a woman in her late teens or twenties in good health. The V gene is TRBV3-1, the J gene TRBJ2-5, with D perhaps TRBD1 or TRBD2 (5 bases each). CDR3 amino acids: CASSQVASREQYF. CDR3 bases: TGTGCCAGCAGCCAGGTCGCGAGCAGGGAGCAGTACTTC.